This T cell receptor beta chain was sequenced during a study of T-cell reconstitution after alpha-beta-depleted transplantation in children. Preparation of the TCRbeta library used unique molecular identifiers. MiXCR, run by TCRdb on the PCR reads, gives a single entry per CDR3 protein. The data show around 400,000 distinct CDR3 sequences, roughly a tenth seen once. The TCR comes from a human donor who donated a stem cell graft to a child with acute myeloid leukemia. Specimen: PBMCs from the stem cell graft donor, collected from the stem cell graft.

The CDR3 DNA reads TGTGCCAGCAGTCACATAGCGGGGGCTTCTTTAAATGAGCAGTTCTTC. It is translated as CASSHIAGASLNEQFF. The chain uses TRBV12-3 or TRBV12-4 and TRBJ2-1, with 9 bases identical to TRBD2. V was clipped by 5 bases and J by 7 bases; unmatched bases: 12. The CDR3 runs to 16 residues.